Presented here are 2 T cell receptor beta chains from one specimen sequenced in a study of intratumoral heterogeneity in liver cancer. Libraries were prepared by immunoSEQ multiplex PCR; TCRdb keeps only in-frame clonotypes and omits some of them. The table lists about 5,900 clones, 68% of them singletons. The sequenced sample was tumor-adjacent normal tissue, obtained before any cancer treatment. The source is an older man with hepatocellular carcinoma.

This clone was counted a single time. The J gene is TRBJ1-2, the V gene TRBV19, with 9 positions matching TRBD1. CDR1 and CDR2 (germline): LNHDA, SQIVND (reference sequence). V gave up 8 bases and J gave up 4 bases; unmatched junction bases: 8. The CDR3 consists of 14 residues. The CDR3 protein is CASRTPTGGYGYTF. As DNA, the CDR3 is TGTGCCAGTCGGACACCGACAGGGGGCTATGGCTACACCTTC.

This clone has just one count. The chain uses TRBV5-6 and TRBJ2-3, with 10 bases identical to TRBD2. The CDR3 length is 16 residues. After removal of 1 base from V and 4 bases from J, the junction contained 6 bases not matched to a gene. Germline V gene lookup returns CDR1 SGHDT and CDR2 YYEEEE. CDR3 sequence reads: CASSLSAGGMSDTQYF. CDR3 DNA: TGTGCCAGCAGCTTGTCAGCGGGGGGGATGTCAGATACGCAGTATTTT.